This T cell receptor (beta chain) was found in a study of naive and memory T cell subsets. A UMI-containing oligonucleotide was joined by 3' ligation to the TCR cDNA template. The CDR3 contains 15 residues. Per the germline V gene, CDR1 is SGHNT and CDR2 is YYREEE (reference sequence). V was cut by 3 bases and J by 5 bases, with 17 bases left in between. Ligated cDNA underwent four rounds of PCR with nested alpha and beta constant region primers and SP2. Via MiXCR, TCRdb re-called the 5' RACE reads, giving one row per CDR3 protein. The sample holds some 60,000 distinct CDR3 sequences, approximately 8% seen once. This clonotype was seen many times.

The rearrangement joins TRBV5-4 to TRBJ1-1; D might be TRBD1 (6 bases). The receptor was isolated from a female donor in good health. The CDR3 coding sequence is TGTGCCAGCAGCTCCGCCTATACAGGGAAGACTGAAGCTTTCTTT. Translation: CASSSAYTGKTEAFF.